This TCR beta chain was sequenced during a study of CD8+CD57+ T cells in acquired aplastic anemia. Study summary: DNA recovered from sorted CD4+ and CD8+ cells had a mean of 3.2 ug.

It was patients with CD8+CD57+ cell expansion by flow cytometry who were chosen for sequencing. Patients uniformly had severe acquired aplastic anemia. Blood samples were obtained from patients who had received no prior therapy. For CDR3 and TCR beta VDJ profiling, genomic DNA was the template used. TCRdb passed the reads through MiXCR, listing each CDR3 protein once. The data contain around 500,000 distinct CDR3 sequences, about a third of them singletons. Deletions cut 3 bases from V and 3 bases from J, with 12 bases between. CDR3 length: 14 residues. This clonotype was seen ten or more times. Antigen: not known. General observations from the study: Some 27 CD8+ CDR3 sequences were shared between patients and controls.

The sequence derives from a human donor with aplastic anemia. Sequenced input: sorted CD4+, CD8+, or CD8+CD57+ T cells (not recorded which) from PBMCs. The chain combines TRBV12-3 or TRBV12-4 with TRBJ2-7; either TRBD1 or TRBD2 may supply D (5 bases each). The CDR3 coding sequence is TGTGCCAGCAGTTTCCGGGACCGCAACTACGAGCAGTACTTC. It encodes CASSFRDRNYEQYF.